The source of this T cell receptor beta chain is a study of shared clonotypes between healthy human individuals. This CDR3 spans 11 amino acids. Trimming took 2 bases from V and 7 from J, leaving 6 bases between them. CDR1 is GTSNPN, CDR2 SVGIG, per germline (reference sequence). From CD4+ cells came CD45RA+ naive and CD45RA-negative memory subsets. General study findings and limits: Sharing across four donors was highest in naive CD4 (around 5%) and lowest in memory CD8 (0.4%). The rarefaction results pointed to incomplete sorted-subset sequencing despite large depth.

The protocol was immunoSEQ multiplex PCR, while the TCRdb copy is restricted to in-frame clones and leaves out a portion. The sample lists approximately 2.4 million clones; about 94% were seen once. This clone was observed once. Its antigen remains unknown. This sequence was found in a man between 18 and 35 years old in good health. The sample comprised naive CD4+ T cells sorted from blood. The subset is: CD45RA+ positively selected. This chain uses TRBV30 with TRBJ2-1, with D uncertain. In nucleotides, the CDR3 is TGTGCCTGGAGTCTGGCAAATGAGCAGTTCTTC. Amino acid sequence: CAWSLANEQFF.